The 2 T cell receptor beta chains given below trace back to one sample, sequenced in a study of read filtering for tumor transcriptome and immune sequencing. Molecular barcoded adaptors covering alpha/delta and beta/gamma chains were used on roughly 400 ng RNA. TCRdb called the reads again in MiXCR, with one record for every CDR3 protein. This table holds 93,000 or so distinct CDR3 sequences, roughly 21% found once. Sequenced sample: a population of CD138-negative cells sorted from bone marrow. The receptors come from a donor at least 40 years old with multiple myeloma.

This clonotype has a count of ten or more. This chain connects TRBV3-1 to TRBJ1-2, with D perhaps matching TRBD1 (5 bases). Trimming stripped 0 bases from V and 4 bases from J, with 12 bases between. This CDR3 spans 15 amino acids. Germline V lookup: CDR1 LGHDT, CDR2 YNNKEL (reference sequence). Here the CDR3 DNA reads TGTGCCAGCAGCCAAGAAGAACAGGAGCCCTATGGCTACACCTTC. Its translation is CASSQEEQEPYGYTF.

This clonotype has at least ten counts. The V and J genes are TRBV6-6 and TRBJ2-3, with 11 positions matching TRBD2. The length of the CDR3 is 16 residues. Germline V gene data show CDR1 as MNHNY and CDR2 as SVGAGI (reference sequence). After removal of 6 bases from V and 1 base from J, the junction contained 6 bases not matched to a gene. DNA of the CDR3: TGTGCCAGCAGCTTAGCGGGGGGGCCGGGCACAGATACGCAGTATTTT. Protein: CASSLAGGPGTDTQYF.